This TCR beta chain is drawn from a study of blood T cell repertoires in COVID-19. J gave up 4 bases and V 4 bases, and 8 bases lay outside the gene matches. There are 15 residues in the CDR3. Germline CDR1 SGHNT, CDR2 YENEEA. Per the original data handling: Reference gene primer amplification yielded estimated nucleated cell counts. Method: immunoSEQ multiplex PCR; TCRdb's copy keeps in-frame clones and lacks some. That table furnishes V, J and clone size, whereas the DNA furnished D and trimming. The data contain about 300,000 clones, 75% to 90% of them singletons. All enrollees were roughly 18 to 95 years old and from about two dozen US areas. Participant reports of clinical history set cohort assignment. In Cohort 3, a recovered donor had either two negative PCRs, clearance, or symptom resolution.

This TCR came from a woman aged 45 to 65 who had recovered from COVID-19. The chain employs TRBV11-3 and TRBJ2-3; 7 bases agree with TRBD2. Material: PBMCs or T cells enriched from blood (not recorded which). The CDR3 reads CASSSSGREPDTQYF. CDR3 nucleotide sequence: TGTGCCAGCAGCTCCTCGGGGAGGGAGCCAGATACGCAGTATTTT. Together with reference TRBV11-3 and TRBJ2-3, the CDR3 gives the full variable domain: EAGVVQSPRYKIIEKKQPVAFWCNPISGHNTLYWYLQNLGQGPELLIRYENEEAVDDSQLPKDRFSAERLKGVDSTLKIQPAELGDSAVYLCASSSSGREPDTQYFGPGTRLTVL.